This TCR beta chain came from a study of tumor-infiltrating lymphocytes in primary liver carcinoma. About the research overall: Sequenced samples came back with roughly 3.65 to 8 million productive TCRbeta reads, and the counts looked alike across tissue types.

Making TCR beta cDNA involved approximately 0.5 ug total RNA and a constant-region primer. TCR beta libraries came from three nested multiplex PCR rounds using slightly modified ARM-PCR. TCRdb independently ran MiXCR on the multiplex PCR reads; one entry per CDR3 protein. The data contain approximately 100,000 distinct CDR3 sequences, around two thirds of them singletons. Unsorted bulk tissue of about 20-32 mg yielded co-extracted RNA and DNA. With respect to this clonotype: At one end, the junction sequence differs from germline, possibly due to a read error.

The sample was liver tumor tissue from sampling region 2. Subset given: tumor region T2, inferior pole. The receptor was isolated from a woman aged 60-70 years with primary liver carcinoma and hepatitis B virus infection.

This CDR3 reads CASSQDGSSGSTIYF. The CDR3 region has the DNA TGTGCAAGCAGCCAGGACGGGAGCTCTGGAAGCACCATATATTTT. This chain connects TRBV6-6 to TRBJ1-3, with D uncertain. Germline values: CDR1 MNHNY, CDR2 SVGAGI (reference sequence). CDR3 length: 15 residues.